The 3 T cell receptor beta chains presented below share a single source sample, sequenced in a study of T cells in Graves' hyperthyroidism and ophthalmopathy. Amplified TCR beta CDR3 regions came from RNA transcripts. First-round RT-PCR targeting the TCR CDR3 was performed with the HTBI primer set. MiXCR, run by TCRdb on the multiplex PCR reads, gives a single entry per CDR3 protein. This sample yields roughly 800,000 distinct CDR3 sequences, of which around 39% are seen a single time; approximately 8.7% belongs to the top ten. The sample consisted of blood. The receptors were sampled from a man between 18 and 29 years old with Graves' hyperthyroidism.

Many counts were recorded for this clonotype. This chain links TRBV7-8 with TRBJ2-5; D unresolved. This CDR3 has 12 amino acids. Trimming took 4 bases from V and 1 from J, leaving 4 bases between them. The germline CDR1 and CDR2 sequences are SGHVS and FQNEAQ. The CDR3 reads CASSWLQETQYF. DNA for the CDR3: TGTGCCAGCAGCTGGCTCCAAGAGACCCAGTACTTC.

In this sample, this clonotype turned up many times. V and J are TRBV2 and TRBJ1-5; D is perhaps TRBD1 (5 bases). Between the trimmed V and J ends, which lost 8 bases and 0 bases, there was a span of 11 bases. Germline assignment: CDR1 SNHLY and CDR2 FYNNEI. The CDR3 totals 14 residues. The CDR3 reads CASGAVHSNQPQHF. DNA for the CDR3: TGTGCCAGCGGGGCAGTCCATAGCAATCAGCCCCAGCATTTT. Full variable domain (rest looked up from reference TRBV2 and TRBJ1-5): EPEVTQTPSHQVTQMGQEVILRCVPISNHLYFYWYRQILGQKVEFLVSFYNNEISEKSEIFDDQFSVERPDGSNFTLKIRSTKLEDSAMYFCASGAVHSNQPQHFGDGTRLSIL.

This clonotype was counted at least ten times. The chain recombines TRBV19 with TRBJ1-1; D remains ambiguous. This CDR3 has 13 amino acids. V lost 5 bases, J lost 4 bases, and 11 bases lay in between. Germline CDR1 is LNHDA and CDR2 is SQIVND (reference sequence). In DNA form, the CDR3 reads TGTGCCAGTAGTCCGGGCTTAGGCACTGAAGCTTTCTTT. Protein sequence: CASSPGLGTEAFF.